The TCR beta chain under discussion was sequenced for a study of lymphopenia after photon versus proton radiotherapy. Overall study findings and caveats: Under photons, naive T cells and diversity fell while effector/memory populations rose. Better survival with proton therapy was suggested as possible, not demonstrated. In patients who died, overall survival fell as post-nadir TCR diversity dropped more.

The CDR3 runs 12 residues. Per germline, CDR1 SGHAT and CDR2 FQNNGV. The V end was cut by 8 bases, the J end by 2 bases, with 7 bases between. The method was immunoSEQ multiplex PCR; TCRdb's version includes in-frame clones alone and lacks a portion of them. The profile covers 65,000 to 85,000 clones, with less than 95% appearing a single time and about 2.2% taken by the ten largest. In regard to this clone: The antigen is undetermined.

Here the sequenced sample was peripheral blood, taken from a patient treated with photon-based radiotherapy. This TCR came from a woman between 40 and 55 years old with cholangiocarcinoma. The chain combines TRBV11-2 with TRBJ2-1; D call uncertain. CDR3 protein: CASPGPYNEQFF. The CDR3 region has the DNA TGTGCCAGCCCGGGTCCCTACAATGAGCAGTTCTTC.